These 22 T cell receptor beta chains were all obtained from the same sample, sequenced in a study of identical twins. TCRdb passed the 5' RACE reads through MiXCR, listing each CDR3 protein once. The sample includes nearly 250,000 distinct CDR3 sequences, 5.5% to 8% of them seen just once. This sample also appeared in a second study, on yellow fever vaccine responses in identical twins.

Sequenced material: memory (CD45RO+) T cells sorted from blood. These receptors originate from a woman between 18 and 29 years old in good health.

At least ten counts were recorded for this clonotype. V usage is TRBV5-1 and J usage is TRBJ2-3; D remains ambiguous. Trimming shortened V by 4 bases and J by 0 bases, and 3 bases separated the two germline ends. Germline V gene lookup returns CDR1 SGHRS and CDR2 YFSETQ. This CDR3 has 12 amino acids. CDR3 loop: CASSVSTDTQYF. For the CDR3, the DNA is TGCGCCAGCAGCGTAAGCACAGATACGCAGTATTTT.

This clonotype was detected many times. CDR3 residues: CASSSGLAGGEETQYF. CDR3 bases: TGTGCCAGCAGCTCGGGACTAGCGGGAGGAGAAGAGACCCAGTACTTC. The chain uses TRBV11-1 and TRBJ2-5; 15 bases agree with TRBD2. The CDR3 is made up of 16 amino acids. In germline, CDR1 is SGHAT, CDR2 FQDESV (reference sequence). Losses at the gene ends were 4 bases for V and 3 bases for J; bases not matched to a gene: 3.

This clonotype was recorded many times. This chain joins TRBV5-1 and TRBJ2-2; D gene ambiguous. V shed 0 bases and J shed 1 base, with 4 bases lying between them. This CDR3 is built from 14 residues. CDR1 is SGHRS and CDR2 is YFSETQ in the germline V gene. The CDR3 reads CASSLGRNTGELFF. The DNA for the CDR3 is TGCGCCAGCAGCTTGGGGAGGAACACCGGGGAGCTGTTTTTT.

V usage is TRBV10-3 and J usage is TRBJ2-1, with 8 bases matching TRBD2. The CDR3 sequence is 14 residues long. Trimming cost V 6 bases and J 0 bases; bases outside gene matches: 1. Germline lookup yields CDR1 ENHRY and CDR2 SYGVKD. The CDR3 is CAISGTSSYNEQFF. The DNA of the CDR3 is TGTGCCATCAGCGGGACTAGCTCCTACAATGAGCAGTTCTTC.

This clonotype was counted at least ten times. The chain couples TRBV12-3 or TRBV12-4 to TRBJ1-1; D possibly corresponds to TRBD1 (6 bases). The V and J ends lost 2 bases and 11 bases respectively, with 12 bases between them. The CDR3 loop spans 12 amino acids. DNA for the CDR3: TGTGCCAGCAGTTTAAGTGGACAGACTGCTTTCTTT. Translated, it gives CASSLSGQTAFF.

About this clonotype: This may come from a read error, since a much larger clone is one base off. The chain carries TRBV5-1 and TRBJ2-1; 9 bases line up with TRBD1. This CDR3 contains 13 residues. Germline V gene data show CDR1 as SGHRS and CDR2 as YFSETQ. The CDR3 is CASGTGSKNGQFF. CDR3 sequence (DNA): TGCGCCAGCGGGACAGGGAGTAAGAATGGGCAGTTCTTC.

V is TRBV10-1 and J is TRBJ2-1; D is tentatively TRBD1 or TRBD2 (5 bases each). Germline V CDR1 and CDR2: WNHNN, SYGVQD (reference sequence). Trimming left V 0 bases short and J 6 bases short, with 15 bases between. The CDR3 is 16 residues long. The DNA of the CDR3 is TGCGCCAGCAGTGAGTCGATGAGGGGATCGGGCAATGAGCAGTTCTTC. Encoded protein: CASSESMRGSGNEQFF.

This clonotype was detected a few times. This sequence joins TRBV20-1 and TRBJ2-7; D is ambiguous. The CDR3 runs 14 residues. Trimming took 6 bases from V and 0 from J, leaving 15 bases between them. Germline CDR1 reads DFQATT; CDR2 reads SNEGSKA (reference sequence). CDR3 in DNA: TGCAGTGCCACAACGGAAAGGAGCTCCTACGAGCAGTACGTC. It translates to CSATTERSSYEQYV.

At least ten counts were recorded for this clonotype. This chain connects TRBV6-1 to TRBJ1-5, with D unresolved. With 6 bases removed from V and 0 bases from J, the gap between germline ends came to 6 bases. CDR1 MNHNS and CDR2 SASEGT come from the germline V gene. The length of the CDR3 is 13 residues. The CDR3 DNA is TGTGCCAGCAGGAGGTATAGCAATCAGCCCCAGCATTTT. This gives the protein CASRRYSNQPQHF.

V is TRBV5-1 and J is TRBJ1-2; D unclear. Germline CDR1 SGHRS, CDR2 YFSETQ. The CDR3 is 14 amino acids. V was shortened by 4 bases and J by 4 bases, with 14 bases between the two germline ends. The CDR3 here is CASSPSGVSYGYTF. CDR3 nucleotide sequence: TGCGCCAGCAGCCCGTCTGGGGTGAGCTATGGCTACACCTTC.

This clonotype has at least ten counts. The chain recombines TRBV12-3 or TRBV12-4 with TRBJ2-1, with a weak D call TRBD1 (5 bases). The CDR3 is 16 amino acids. V lost 6 bases to trimming and J lost 0 bases, with 15 bases between them. The CDR3 DNA is TGTGCCAGCAGCCGACAGCGTTCAAGCTCCTACAATGAGCAGTTCTTC. Protein: CASSRQRSSSYNEQFF.

This clonotype was observed a handful of times. The chain carries TRBV6-1 and TRBJ2-2, with D perhaps TRBD1 or TRBD2 (6 bases each). This CDR3 spans 16 amino acids. The ends were cut back, 3 bases at V and 5 bases at J, with 16 bases in the middle. The V gene's germline CDR1 is MNHNS and CDR2 SASEGT. In DNA form, the CDR3 reads TGTGCCAGCAGTGATCGAGGAGGGGGAAGAACCGGGGAGCTGTTTTTT. It yields the protein CASSDRGGGRTGELFF.

This clonotype was seen more than once but under ten times. This sequence joins TRBV6-4 and TRBJ2-3, with D unresolved. V lost 4 bases to trimming and J lost 2 bases, with 10 bases between them. CDR3 length: 14 residues. Germline CDR1 is MRHNA and CDR2 is SNTAGT. The CDR3 spells CASSVQPDTDTQYF. The DNA of the CDR3 is TGTGCCAGCAGTGTACAACCTGACACAGATACGCAGTATTTT.

The genes are TRBV2 and TRBJ1-1; a possible D gene is TRBD1 (5 bases). Trimming took off 4 bases at V and 6 bases at J, with 12 bases between the two ends. Germline values: CDR1 SNHLY, CDR2 FYNNEI. The CDR3 length is 13 residues. As DNA, the CDR3 is TGTGCCAGCAGTGGGGAAGGGGTCGCTGAAGCTTTCTTT. This translates into CASSGEGVAEAFF.

This clonotype was seen at least ten times. The J gene is TRBJ2-5, the V gene TRBV25-1, with D possibly TRBD2 on 5 matching bases. Deletions cut 1 base from V and 5 bases from J, with 11 bases between. The V gene's germline CDR1 is MGHDK and CDR2 SYGVNS. The CDR3 loop spans 14 amino acids. CDR3 DNA sequence: TGTGCCAGCAGTGAATTTGATGGGAGCGAGACCCAGTACTTC. Translated: CASSEFDGSETQYF.

This clonotype has more than one count but fewer than ten. The genes are TRBV25-1 and TRBJ2-1; 7 bases are a match to TRBD2. The CDR3 is 19 residues long. The J segment lost 5 bases and the V segment lost 0 bases, leaving 16 bases of the junction unmatched. Germline CDR1 MGHDK, CDR2 SYGVNS. Written as DNA, the CDR3 is TGTGCCAGCAGTGAATATAACGAGGAGGGCCTAGCGGACCACAATGAGCAGTTCTTC. Protein product: CASSEYNEEGLADHNEQFF. Together with reference TRBV25-1 and TRBJ2-1, the CDR3 gives the full variable domain: EADIYQTPRYLVIGTGKKITLECSQTMGHDKMYWYQQDPGMELHLIHYSYGVNSTEKGDLSSESTVSRIRTEHFPLTLESARPSHTSQYLCASSEYNEEGLADHNEQFFGPGTRLTVL.

This chain joins TRBV20-1 and TRBJ2-5, with 8 bases that match TRBD2. The V gene end was trimmed by 1 base and the J gene end by 0 bases; junction bases not matched to a gene: 4. Germline-derived CDR1 and CDR2 are DFQATT and SNEGSKA (reference sequence). The CDR3 has 15 amino acids. DNA of the CDR3: TGCAGTGCTAGAGTCTTACTAGCGGACCAAGAGACCCAGTACTTC. Translated: CSARVLLADQETQYF.

Ten or more counts support this clonotype. The genes are TRBV4-1 and TRBJ2-3; no reliable D call. Trimming removed 0 bases at V and 1 base at J, with 14 bases between. The CDR3 is made up of 17 amino acids. The germline CDR1 and CDR2 sequences are MGHRA and YSYEKL. Here the CDR3 DNA reads TGCGCCAGCAGCCAAGACGATAGCCCGAGTGGCACAGATACGCAGTATTTT. Protein: CASSQDDSPSGTDTQYF.

The J gene is TRBJ2-1, the V gene TRBV12-3 or TRBV12-4; 9 bases are shared with TRBD2. Trimming at V came to 2 bases and at J to 9 bases, leaving 8 bases not matched to a gene. CDR3 size: 15 residues. In DNA form, the CDR3 reads TGTGCCAGCAGTTTATTAGCGGGAGTAAAGAGTGAGCAGTTCTTC. It specifies CASSLLAGVKSEQFF.

The CDR3 loop reads CASSLAFWTESTGELFF. The DNA of the CDR3 is TGTGCCAGCAGCTTAGCGTTTTGGACAGAGTCTACCGGGGAGCTGTTTTTT. This sequence joins TRBV7-9 and TRBJ2-2, with D perhaps TRBD1 (6 bases). V was cut by 0 bases and J by 5 bases, with 16 bases left in between. Looked up from germline, CDR1 is SEHNR and CDR2 is FQNEAQ (reference sequence). This CDR3 comprises 17 residues.

This clonotype has at least ten counts. The rearrangement joins TRBV4-2 to TRBJ1-5; possibly TRBD1 for D (6 bases). The CDR3 has 16 residues. The V gene lost 0 bases and the J gene lost 7 bases, with 16 bases spanning the gap. Germline loops: CDR1 LGHNA, CDR2 YNFKEQ. CDR3 sequence (DNA): TGTGCCAGCAGCCAAGATAAGGGCGGGGGCGGGCAGCCCCAGCATTTT. Translating gives CASSQDKGGGGQPQHF.

The rearrangement links TRBV12-3 or TRBV12-4 to TRBJ1-5; D gene unclear. The V gene lost 5 bases and the J gene lost 0 bases, with 8 bases spanning the gap. The CDR3 sequence is 14 residues long. CDR3 sequence: CASSMSDSNQPQHF. The CDR3 bases are TGTGCCAGCAGTATGAGCGATAGCAATCAGCCCCAGCATTTT.